This T cell receptor (beta chain) came from a study of blood T cells in healthy people across ages. Note on this clonotype: Its antigen remains unidentified.

Next came a second PCR, run for 7 to 11 cycles, which used a sample-barcoded 5' primer along with a J-beta primer mix. TCRdb reanalysed the 5' RACE reads using MiXCR and keeps one entry per CDR3 protein. This table holds over 1,200,000 distinct CDR3 sequences, approximately 63% found once. Trimming cost V 5 bases and J 7 bases, with 14 bases left between them. The germline V gene has CDR1 SGHAT and CDR2 FQNNGV. The CDR3 consists of 13 residues. Study-wide results and limits: Long-lived and aged donors differed, with more naive CD4+ cells and higher diversity in the long-lived.

Every participating donor contributed approximately 9.5 milliliters of peripheral blood through a draw. This TCR came from a man aged 18 to 30 in good health. What was sequenced was blood. V gene TRBV11-2 combines with J gene TRBJ2-5; possible D gene TRBD2, 7 bases. CDR3 nucleotides: TGTGCCAGCAGCGCGGCAGGGGAGGGGACCCAGTACTTC. Its protein is CASSAAGEGTQYF. The full variable domain, its missing parts supplied by reference TRBV11-2 and TRBJ2-5, is EAGVAQSPRYKIIEKRQSVAFWCNPISGHATLYWYQQILGQGPKLLIQFQNNGVVDDSQLPKDRFSAERLKGVDSTLKIQPAKLEDSAVYLCASSAAGEGTQYFGPGTRLLVL.